This T cell receptor (beta chain) was captured in a study of control samples from healthy donors and cancer patients. Here immunoSEQ multiplex PCR was the method, and the copy in TCRdb shows in-frame clones only, minus some. This table holds about 83,000 clones, roughly 91% found once. The CDR3 consists of 14 residues. V gave up 2 bases and J gave up 7 bases, with 12 bases separating them. Germline CDR1 and CDR2: MNHEY and SMNVEV (reference sequence). V and J are TRBV27 and TRBJ1-5; maybe TRBD1 (5 bases). Sequencing was carried out using blood. The source is a man over 45 in good health. This CDR3 is CASSLVGGYQPQHF. The CDR3 bases are TGTGCCAGCAGTTTAGTTGGGGGGTACCAGCCCCAGCATTTT.